This TCR beta chain was found in a study of CXCR3-negative and CXCR3-positive naive CD8 T cells. Broader study findings: CXCR3-negative naive cells had less hydrophobic TRB CDR3s than did CXCR3-positive naive cells. Comparably high diversity marked both naive subsets, whereas memory CD8+ cells had much lower diversity. Naive CXCR3-positive and CXCR3-negative cells shared TRBV-TRBJ usage; memory cells diverged.

It was by 5' RACE with UMI labels that the TRB cDNA libraries were prepared. TCRdb reprocessed the 5' RACE reads and reports one entry per CDR3 protein, with no DNA. This sample contains more than 65,000 distinct CDR3 sequences. Those CD8+ T cells considered naive were CD45RO-CCR7+CD27+CD95-. Turning to this clonotype: The target antigen is unknown.

CDR1 is SQVTM, CDR2 ANQGSEA, per germline. This CDR3 is built from 17 residues. V is TRBV29-1 and J is TRBJ2-3; the TCRdb call, TRBD2, lacks DNA for checking. This clonotype originated in a human donor in good health. Some clones in this sample may be carry-over from other donors' samples. Sequenced material: naive CXCR3- CD8+ T cells from blood. Subset in this sample: CD45RO-CCR7+CD27+CD95- naive CD8+ T cells lacking CXCR3 (TNR3-). The CDR3 sequence is CSVSGGPAKPRTDTQYF.